Sequencing of this T cell receptor beta chain was carried out in a study of blood T cells in healthy people across ages. There are 12 residues in the CDR3. V trimming: 6 bases; J trimming: 12 bases; junction bases outside the gene matches: 8. This clonotype was recorded a few times. Together with a sample-barcoded 5' primer, a J-beta primer mix was included in a second PCR lasting roughly 7 to 11 cycles. Every cDNA was tagged by a template-switch adaptor with 12 random nucleotides. TCRdb called the 5' RACE reads again in MiXCR, with one record for every CDR3 protein. Found here are about 1.1 million distinct CDR3 sequences, more than 30% of them singletons; the top ten hold less than 15%. The donors, aged roughly 6 to 90, were healthy Caucasians from Russia. Per-sample yields of isolated PBMCs were at least 7 million.

This chain links TRBV12-3 or TRBV12-4 with TRBJ2-1; 7 nucleotides align to TRBD1. Sequenced input: blood. The clonotype was recovered from a man aged 18-30 years in good health. Written as DNA, the CDR3 is TGTGCCAGCAGCCCCGACAGGGATAGGCAGTTCTTC. Translating gives CASSPDRDRQFF.